Listed here is a single T cell receptor (beta chain). No antigen is known for it. The RNA input was about 0.5 to 1 ug, and it was reverse transcribed with random hexamers. Multiplex immunoSEQ PCR targeted 54 Vbeta and 13 Jbeta TCR beta segments. TCRdb reprocessed the immunoSEQ multiplex PCR reads with MiXCR, giving one entry per CDR3 protein. This sample has around 130,000 distinct CDR3 sequences, with 75% to 90% found just once. The CDR3 is 13 amino acids. Germline CDR1 PRHDT, CDR2 FYEKMQ (reference sequence). The germline V and J ends were trimmed by 5 bases and 1 base, with 8 bases remaining between them. These data originate in a study of CD8 T cells in Susac syndrome. General observations from the study: A relatively small number of individuals underwent TCR sequencing and HLA analysis.

TEMRA cells were FACS-enriched, while CD8+ and CD4+ T cells were negatively isolated. The genes are TRBV13 and TRBJ1-1; D remains ambiguous. The TCR comes from a human donor with multiple sclerosis. The sample taken for sequencing was CD8+ T cells from PBMCs. The DNA for the CDR3 is TGTGCCAGCAGCCACGAGTCGAACACTGAAGCTTTCTTT. This encodes CASSHESNTEAFF.